The clone carrying this T cell receptor beta chain showed up just a few times. As yet, its antigen is unknown. The sample belongs to a study of T-cell reconstitution after alpha-beta-depleted transplantation in children. V was pared by 0 bases and J by 0 bases, with 6 bases between. CDR1 is SGHRS, CDR2 YFSETQ, per germline. The CDR3 has 15 residues. Researchers prepared the TCRbeta library using unique molecular identifiers, the study reports. MiXCR, applied by TCRdb to the PCR reads, yields one record per CDR3 protein. The sample has about 490,000 distinct CDR3 sequences; roughly a tenth are singletons. Whole-study findings and limits: The study reportedly traced alpha-beta T cells about two months after transplant to several hundred expanded graft clones. Where some patients showed high TCRbeta diversity at day 60, it came from recipient T cells and thymic progenitors that had survived. Once a year had passed after transplant, T-cell counts and diversity came mostly from newly produced T cells.

The rearrangement uses TRBV5-1 and TRBJ2-2; no clear D gene. This receptor was obtained from a child aged 2 to 10 with inherited bone marrow failure, due to receive a stem cell transplant. This specimen consisted of PBMCs, obtained before TCRalphabeta/CD19-depleted stem cell transplant. The chain's CDR3 is CASSLGLTNTGELFF. CDR3 nucleotides: TGCGCCAGCAGCTTGGGGCTTACGAACACCGGGGAGCTGTTTTTT. Based on the CDR3 plus reference TRBV5-1 and TRBJ2-2, the full variable domain is KAGVTQTPRYLIKTRGQQVTLSCSPISGHRSVSWYQQTPGQGLQFLFEYFSETQRNKGNFPGRFSGRQFSNSRSEMNVSTLELGDSALYLCASSLGLTNTGELFFGEGSRLTVL.